The 28 T cell receptor beta chains presented below share a single source sample, sequenced in a study of blood T cell repertoires in COVID-19. The protocol was immunoSEQ multiplex PCR, while the TCRdb copy is restricted to in-frame clones and leaves out a portion. The data hold about 29,000 clones, with roughly nine tenths observed a single time. The sample consisted of peripheral blood. These receptors were taken from a man at least 80 years old with acute or convalescent COVID-19.

V gene TRBV2 combines with J gene TRBJ2-2, with TRBD1 matching 10 bases. This CDR3 comprises 16 residues. The junction had 3 bases not matched to a gene; V was cut back by 5 bases and J by 0 bases. The germline V gene has CDR1 SNHLY and CDR2 FYNNEI. CDR3 nucleotide sequence: TGTGCCAGCAGTATGACAGGGGGCGCGAACACCGGGGAGCTGTTTTTT. Translated: CASSMTGGANTGELFF.

V and J are TRBV4-2 and TRBJ1-2, with unresolved D. The CDR3 contains 16 residues. The V end was cut by 3 bases, the J end by 5 bases, with 19 bases between. Germline V gene lookup returns CDR1 LGHNA and CDR2 YNFKEQ. The chain's CDR3 is CASSQDEGRGKYGYTF. The CDR3 DNA sequence: TGTGCCAGCAGCCAGGACGAGGGCCGGGGAAAGTATGGCTACACCTTC.

The CDR3 sequence: CASSYTGTASYEQYF. In DNA form, the CDR3 reads TGTGCCAGCAGTTACACTGGGACAGCGTCCTACGAGCAGTACTTC. The V gene is TRBV6-2 or TRBV6-3, the J gene TRBJ2-7; TRBD1 aligns across 7 bases. CDR3 length: 15 amino acids. J was trimmed by 1 base and V by 2 bases; bases with no gene match: 5. Germline V CDR1 and CDR2: MNHEY, SVGEGT.

The chain employs TRBV5-1 and TRBJ2-2; D possibly corresponds to TRBD1 (6 bases). CDR1 and CDR2 from the germline V gene are SGHRS and YFSETQ. V lost 4 bases to trimming and J lost 0 bases, with 10 bases between them. The CDR3 covers 15 residues. The DNA of the CDR3 is TGCGCCAGCAGCCCCGGGACATCGAACACCGGGGAGCTGTTTTTT. The encoded protein is CASSPGTSNTGELFF.

The V gene is TRBV9, the J gene TRBJ2-2; D remains ambiguous. The V and J ends lost 0 bases and 3 bases respectively, with 6 bases between them. This CDR3 spans 14 amino acids. The germline V gene encodes CDR1 SGDLS and CDR2 YYNGEE. CDR3 sequence: CASSVGTDTGELFF. In DNA form, the CDR3 reads TGTGCCAGCAGCGTAGGCACGGACACCGGGGAGCTGTTTTTT. Based on the CDR3 plus reference TRBV9 and TRBJ2-2, the full variable domain is DSGVTQTPKHLITATGQRVTLRCSPRSGDLSVYWYQQSLDQGLQFLIQYYNGEERAKGNILERFSAQQFPDLHSELNLSSLELGDSALYFCASSVGTDTGELFFGEGSRLTVL.

This clone was found a few times. The gene calls are TRBV2 and TRBJ1-2; the match to TRBD1 covers 11 bases. Germline CDR1 SNHLY, CDR2 FYNNEI. The CDR3 consists of 18 residues. The junction had 9 bases not matched to a gene; V was cut back by 3 bases and J by 0 bases. The CDR3 spells CASSESGTGGPANYGYTF. The CDR3, as DNA: TGTGCCAGCAGTGAGTCCGGGACAGGGGGTCCCGCTAACTATGGCTACACCTTC.

This clone turned up a few times. The rearrangement joins TRBV19 to TRBJ1-5; 7 nucleotides line up with TRBD1. CDR1 LNHDA and CDR2 SQIVND come from the germline V gene (reference sequence). The CDR3 has 15 amino acids. The junction had 4 bases not matched to a gene; V was cut back by 5 bases and J by 0 bases. CDR3 sequence reads: CASSDWTGSNQPQHF. The CDR3 DNA reads as TGTGCCAGTAGTGACTGGACAGGTAGCAATCAGCCCCAGCATTTT. Full variable domain (rest looked up from reference TRBV19 and TRBJ1-5): DGGITQSPKYLFRKEGQNVTLSCEQNLNHDAMYWYRQDPGQGLRLIYYSQIVNDFQKGDIAEGYSVSREKKESFPLTVTSAQKNPTAFYLCASSDWTGSNQPQHFGDGTRLSIL.

The V and J genes are TRBV5-1 and TRBJ2-1; 8 bases are a match to TRBD1. The CDR3 runs 15 residues. CDR1 is SGHRS and CDR2 is YFSETQ in the germline V gene. Trimming took 3 bases from V and 2 from J; bases not matched to a gene: 4. The CDR3 region is CASSSGQGTYNEQFF. Written as DNA, the CDR3 is TGCGCCAGCAGCTCCGGACAGGGCACCTACAATGAGCAGTTCTTC.

The chain is built from TRBV5-4 and TRBJ1-4; the match to TRBD1 covers 7 bases. The germline V gene encodes CDR1 SGHNT and CDR2 YYREEE (reference sequence). This CDR3 is 15 amino acids long. J was trimmed by 4 bases and V by 0 bases; bases with no gene match: 3. The CDR3 reads CASSLAGTVNEKLFF. CDR3 DNA: TGTGCCAGCAGCTTGGCTGGGACAGTTAATGAAAAACTGTTTTTT.

V is TRBV11-2 and J is TRBJ1-3, with unresolved D. Deletions cut 5 bases from V and 0 bases from J, with 8 bases between. Germline CDR1 is SGHAT and CDR2 is FQNNGV. The CDR3 spans 14 residues. The CDR3 here is CASSPLSSGNTIYF. For the CDR3, the DNA is TGTGCCAGCAGCCCCCTTAGCTCTGGAAACACCATATATTTT.

The rearrangement uses TRBV11-2 and TRBJ2-3, with 8 bases matching TRBD2. The CDR3 sequence is 17 residues long. Germline V gene sequence: CDR1 SGHAT, CDR2 FQNNGV. V was clipped by 3 bases and J by 6 bases; unmatched bases: 14. CDR3 sequence (DNA): TGTGCCAGCAGCTTTTCCAGCGGGGGACTGACTGGGGATACGCAGTATTTT. The encoded protein is CASSFSSGGLTGDTQYF.

The chain is built from TRBV3-1 (or the pseudogene TRBV3-2) and TRBJ1-2; 12 bases match TRBD1. Trimming at V came to 4 bases and at J to 3 bases, leaving 3 bases not matched to a gene. The CDR3 contains 15 residues. Germline CDR1 and CDR2: LGHDT and YNNKEL (reference sequence). DNA for the CDR3: TGTGCCAGCAGCCCCGGGACAGGGGGCGACTATGGCTACACCTTC. This gives the protein CASSPGTGGDYGYTF.

V gene TRBV5-8 combines with J gene TRBJ1-5; possible D gene TRBD1, 5 bases. Germline values: CDR1 SGHTS, CDR2 YDEGEE. This CDR3 spans 14 amino acids. The V end lost 6 bases, the J end lost 5 bases, and 15 bases lay between the germline ends. In DNA form, the CDR3 reads TGTGCCAGCAACCTGGGGGGAGGGGATCAGCCCCAGCATTTT. This sequence encodes CASNLGGGDQPQHF.

This chain uses TRBV3-1 (or the pseudogene TRBV3-2) with TRBJ1-1, with D perhaps TRBD1 (6 bases). The CDR3 contains 15 residues. Germline V gives CDR1 LGHDT, CDR2 YNNKEL (reference sequence). The V gene lost 3 bases and the J gene lost 0 bases, with 11 bases spanning the gap. The CDR3 reads CASSQATGLNTEAFF. DNA of the CDR3: TGTGCCAGCAGCCAGGCTACAGGGTTGAACACTGAAGCTTTCTTT.

The chain combines TRBV7-8 with TRBJ1-5; weak D call: TRBD1 (6 bases). The CDR3 has 17 amino acids. Germline V lookup: CDR1 SGHVS, CDR2 FQNEAQ. Trimming took 1 base from V and 0 from J, leaving 13 bases between them. The CDR3 region is CASSLVGTSYSNQPQHF. The CDR3 DNA reads as TGTGCCAGCAGCTTAGTTGGGACATCCTATAGCAATCAGCCCCAGCATTTT.

V and J are TRBV9 and TRBJ1-4; possible D gene TRBD1, 6 bases. Trimming removed 4 bases from V and 7 bases from J, with 17 bases in between. This CDR3 has 15 residues. Per germline, CDR1 SGDLS and CDR2 YYNGEE. CDR3 protein: CASSPRGGPGEKLFF. DNA of the CDR3: TGTGCCAGCAGCCCCCGGGGGGGGCCAGGTGAAAAACTGTTTTTT.

The chain couples TRBV9 to TRBJ1-1; 7 bases align to TRBD1. The ends lost 4 bases at V and 4 bases at J; junction bases unmatched: 7. The CDR3 extends over 14 amino acids. CDR1 is SGDLS, CDR2 YYNGEE, per germline. This CDR3 reads CASSPYRGGTEAFF. The CDR3 region has the DNA TGTGCCAGCAGCCCCTACAGGGGCGGCACTGAAGCTTTCTTT. The whole variable domain, filled in from reference TRBV9 and TRBJ1-1, reads DSGVTQTPKHLITATGQRVTLRCSPRSGDLSVYWYQQSLDQGLQFLIQYYNGEERAKGNILERFSAQQFPDLHSELNLSSLELGDSALYFCASSPYRGGTEAFFGQGTRLTVV.

The chain links TRBV27 to TRBJ1-2; D perhaps matches TRBD1 (5 bases). V gave up 6 bases and J gave up 4 bases, with 12 bases separating them. Germline CDR1 is MNHEY and CDR2 is SMNVEV (reference sequence). The CDR3 length is 13 residues. The CDR3 bases are TGTGCCAGCAGATCAGGGTCCGTCTATGGCTACACCTTC. This translates into CASRSGSVYGYTF.

V usage is TRBV29-1 and J usage is TRBJ2-7; D not resolved. In germline, CDR1 is SQVTM, CDR2 ANQGSEA. The V gene lost 6 bases and the J gene lost 2 bases, with 8 bases spanning the gap. This CDR3 is built from 11 residues. CDR3 region: CSVRNTYEQYF. CDR3 nucleotides: TGCAGCGTCCGAAACACCTACGAGCAGTACTTC.

The J gene is TRBJ1-5, the V gene TRBV27; perhaps TRBD1 as D (5 bases). The CDR3 runs to 13 residues. The ends were cut back, 0 bases at V and 14 bases at J, with 14 bases in the middle. Germline lookup yields CDR1 MNHEY and CDR2 SMNVEV (reference sequence). CDR3 nucleotides: TGTGCCAGCAGTTTATCACCGGGGCGGGGGGAGCATTTT. This sequence encodes CASSLSPGRGEHF.

In nucleotides, the CDR3 is TGCGCCAGCAGTGGCTGGGGCAGTTCCACAGATACGCAGTATTTT. Translated, it gives CASSGWGSSTDTQYF. The V call is TRBV10-1, the J call TRBJ2-3; D perhaps matches TRBD1 (5 bases). In germline, CDR1 is WNHNN, CDR2 SYGVQD (reference sequence). This CDR3 is built from 15 residues. The V end was cut by 4 bases, the J end by 2 bases, with 13 bases between.

The CDR3 loop is CATSGGQGTVQYF. The CDR3 coding sequence is TGTGCCACCAGTGGGGGACAGGGGACAGTGCAGTACTTC. The chain combines TRBV24-1 with TRBJ2-7; TRBD1 aligns across 10 bases. Germline V gene data show CDR1 as KGHDR and CDR2 as SFDVKD. Trimming cost V 5 bases and J 9 bases; bases outside gene matches: 6. This CDR3 is 13 amino acids long.

The chain is built from TRBV7-3 and TRBJ1-2; TRBD1 aligns across 10 bases. The junction had 4 bases not matched to a gene; V was cut back by 5 bases and J by 7 bases. Germline CDR1 reads SGHTA; CDR2 reads FQGTGA. This CDR3 has 13 residues. The CDR3 spells CASSPGQGVGYTF. Written as DNA, the CDR3 is TGTGCCAGCAGCCCAGGACAGGGGGTTGGCTACACCTTC.

J is TRBJ1-1 and V is TRBV7-2; TRBD1 might be the D (5 bases). The length of the CDR3 is 15 residues. Between the trimmed V and J ends, which lost 5 bases and 1 base, there was a span of 14 bases. Germline assignment: CDR1 SGHTA and CDR2 FQGNSA. CDR3: CASSKDSARNTEAFF. In DNA form, the CDR3 reads TGTGCCAGCAGCAAAGACAGCGCTAGGAACACTGAAGCTTTCTTT.

This clone was picked up a small number of times. V is TRBV7-9 and J is TRBJ1-1; D gene ambiguous. The CDR3 loop spans 16 amino acids. The germline CDR1 and CDR2 sequences are SEHNR and FQNEAQ (reference sequence). V lost 1 base to trimming and J lost 4 bases, with 16 bases between them. Here the CDR3 DNA reads TGTGCCAGCAGCTTAGAGTGGGGAGGGAGGGTCACTGAAGCTTTCTTT. This sequence encodes CASSLEWGGRVTEAFF.

The gene calls are TRBV11-3 and TRBJ1-1, with a tentative D call TRBD1 (5 bases). In germline, CDR1 is SGHNT, CDR2 YENEEA. The length of the CDR3 is 13 residues. The V end was cut by 2 bases, the J end by 8 bases, with 12 bases between. CDR3 protein: CASSLMGEGEAFF. As DNA, the CDR3 is TGTGCCAGCAGCTTAATGGGGGAGGGAGAAGCTTTCTTT. Full variable domain (outside the CDR3, taken from reference TRBV11-3 and TRBJ1-1): EAGVVQSPRYKIIEKKQPVAFWCNPISGHNTLYWYLQNLGQGPELLIRYENEEAVDDSQLPKDRFSAERLKGVDSTLKIQPAELGDSAVYLCASSLMGEGEAFFGQGTRLTVV.

The rearrangement uses TRBV5-1 and TRBJ1-4, with a tentative D call TRBD1 (5 bases). The germline V gene encodes CDR1 SGHRS and CDR2 YFSETQ. This CDR3 has 16 amino acids. Trimming pared 4 bases from V and 5 bases from J, leaving 18 bases between. The CDR3 region has the DNA TGCGCCAGCAGCCGCCGAGCCAGGGAAGGAAATGAAAAACTGTTTTTT. Translating it yields CASSRRAREGNEKLFF.

This clone was observed once. The chain joins TRBV6-5 to TRBJ1-4; D is perhaps TRBD1 (5 bases). This CDR3 region has 14 residues. CDR1 is MNHEY, CDR2 SVGAGI, per germline. Trimming removed 4 bases from V and 0 bases from J, with 6 bases in between. The CDR3 spells CASSSGSTNEKLFF. The DNA for the CDR3 is TGTGCCAGCAGTTCAGGGTCAACTAATGAAAAACTGTTTTTT.